Listed below are T cell receptor beta chains from one sample, sequenced in a study of response to subunit inactivated influenza vaccine. TCRdb re-called the RT-PCR reads through MiXCR, storing one row per CDR3 protein. The sample has 500,000 to 550,000 distinct CDR3 sequences; less than 7.5% are singletons. Sequenced here: PBMCs from blood, sampled 23 months after vaccination. The receptors originated from a man in his fifties or sixties who received an inactivated influenza vaccine. CDR3s include the opening cysteine and the closing phenylalanine or tryptophan. A D gene is named only where the DNA matches it firmly. The listing skips clone size in some rows; elsewhere it reads once, few, many or a size class.

abundance,v_gene,j_gene,d_gene,CDR3nt,CDR3aa
many,TRBV5-4,TRBJ2-5,.,TGTGCCAGCAGCTTGTCCCCGCAAGGTGTACAAGAGACCCAGTACTTC,CASSLSPQGVQETQYF
few,TRBV7-9,TRBJ1-1,.,TGTGCCAGCAGCTTAGGGGTGGCGGGGGCAGTTGAAGCTTTCTTT,CASSLGVAGAVEAFF
few,TRBV7-9,TRBJ2-7,.,TGTGCCAGCAGCTTAGGGCGGATCGAGCAGTACTTC,CASSLGRIEQYF
many,TRBV24-1,TRBJ1-5,.,TGTGCCACCAGCGCGTTGGGCCGGGATCAGCCCCAGCATTTT,CATSALGRDQPQHF
.,TRBV7-9,TRBJ2-7,.,TGTGCCAGCAGCTCTGCCTTCGGCCAGGTGAGCTCCTACGAGCAGTACTTC,CASSSAFGQVSSYEQYF
few,TRBV5-6,TRBJ1-5,.,TGTGCCAGCAGCGGAAACCAGGGTATCCCTCAGCCCCAGCATTTT,CASSGNQGIPQPQHF
.,TRBV20-1,TRBJ1-2,.,TGCAGTGCTAGAGATAACCAGGATGGCTACACCTTC,CSARDNQDGYTF
.,TRBV7-9,TRBJ2-2,.,TGTGCCAGCAGCTTTTCAGGGTTAAACACCGGGGAGCTGTTTTTT,CASSFSGLNTGELFF
many,TRBV4-3,TRBJ1-5,.,TGCGCCAGCAGCCAGGGGAGGGCTTATCAGCCCCAGCATTTT,CASSQGRAYQPQHF
few,TRBV4-1,TRBJ2-1,TRBD2,TGCGCCAGCAGCCAAGATCGCCGGACTAGCGGCAATCGGCAGTTCTTC,CASSQDRRTSGNRQFF
few,TRBV7-8,TRBJ2-2,.,TGTGCCAGCATCTTAAGGGTCTCCTGGGGCACCGGGGAGCTGTTTTTT,CASILRVSWGTGELFF
few,TRBV4-2,TRBJ2-3,.,TGTGCCAGCAGCCAAGCGGGAAACCCAGATACGCAGTATTTT,CASSQAGNPDTQYF
.,TRBV5-1,TRBJ2-6,TRBD1,TGCGCCAGCAGCTTGGCGGGACAGGCACCCTCTGGGGCCAACGTCCTGACTTTC,CASSLAGQAPSGANVLTF